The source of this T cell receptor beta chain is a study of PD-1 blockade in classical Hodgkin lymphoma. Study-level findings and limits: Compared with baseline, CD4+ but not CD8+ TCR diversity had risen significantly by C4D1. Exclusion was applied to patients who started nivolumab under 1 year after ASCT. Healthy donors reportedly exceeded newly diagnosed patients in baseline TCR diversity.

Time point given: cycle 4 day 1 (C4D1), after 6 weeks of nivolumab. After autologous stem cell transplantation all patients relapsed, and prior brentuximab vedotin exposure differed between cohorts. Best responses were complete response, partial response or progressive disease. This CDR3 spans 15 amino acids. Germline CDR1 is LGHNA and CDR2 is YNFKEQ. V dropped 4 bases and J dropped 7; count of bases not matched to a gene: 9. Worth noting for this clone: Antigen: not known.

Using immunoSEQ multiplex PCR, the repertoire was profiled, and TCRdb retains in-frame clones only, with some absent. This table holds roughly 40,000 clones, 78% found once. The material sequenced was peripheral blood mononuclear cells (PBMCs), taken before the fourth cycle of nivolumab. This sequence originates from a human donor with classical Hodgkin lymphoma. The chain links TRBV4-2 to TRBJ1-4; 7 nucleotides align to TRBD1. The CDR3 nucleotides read TGTGCCAGCAGCCGCACAGGGGCTACTGGTGAAAAACTGTTTTTT. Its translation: CASSRTGATGEKLFF.